This T cell receptor beta chain was obtained from a study of response to subunit inactivated influenza vaccine. Each CDR3 protein is one row after TCRdb ran MiXCR on the RT-PCR reads. The data contain 300,000 to 350,000 distinct CDR3 sequences, 22% of them singletons. This CDR3 is built from 12 residues. CDR1 is LNHDA, CDR2 SQIVND, per germline (reference sequence). In the case of this clonotype: Sequence at one end of the junction differs from germline and may be a read error.

This sequence joins TRBV19 and TRBJ1-5; no reliable D call. The material sequenced was PBMCs from blood, taken less than 22 months after vaccination. This TCR came from a man aged 45-69 years who received an inactivated influenza vaccine. DNA of the CDR3: TGTGCAAGTAGTTTTGGGGTCCCCCCCCAGCATTTT. Translation: CASSFGVPPQHF. The full variable domain, completed using reference TRBV19 and TRBJ1-5, is DGGITQSPKYLFRKEGQNVTLSCEQNLNHDAMYWYRQDPGQGLRLIYYSQIVNDFQKGDIAEGYSVSREKKESFPLTVTSAQKNPTAFYLCASSFGVPPQHFGDGTRLSIL.